This section outlines one T cell receptor (beta chain) sequence together with its context. What it recognizes is unknown. This CDR3 contains 14 residues. Trimming pared 0 bases from V and 5 bases from J, leaving 8 bases between. CDR1 is MNHEY and CDR2 is SVGAGI in the germline V gene. It was with 60 Vbeta and 13 Jbeta primers that the PCR ran. Assay used: immunoSEQ multiplex PCR; TCRdb lists only in-frame clones, some missing. This table holds about 120,000 clones. These data originate in a study of cytomegalovirus exposure and HLA in healthy donors. Study outcomes and limitations: A later analysis by the authors found several of the most significant clusters apparently linked to common viral pathogens.

The sequence was obtained from a young man in good health and CMV-seronegative. Sequenced material: PBMCs. The chain links TRBV6-5 to TRBJ2-1; tentatively, D is TRBD1 (5 bases). In DNA form, the CDR3 reads TGTGCCAGCAGTTACTCCCGACAGAACAATGAGCAGTTCTTC. This sequence encodes CASSYSRQNNEQFF.